Below are 22 T cell receptor beta chains sequenced from a single sample in a study of blood T cell repertoires in COVID-19 (dated by TCRdb to the early 2020s). Libraries were prepared through the immunoSEQ multiplex PCR assay. What TCRdb holds here is the immuneACCESS table cut down to in-frame rearrangements. Part of the clones is not present; checked against another copy, under half of the missing clones reflect an unresolved V gene, and the others are unexplained. Here the sample has about 180,000 clones; approximately 84% occur a single time. The ten largest clones represent approximately 5.6% of the sample. Sequencing was done on a sample of PBMCs or T cells enriched from blood (not recorded which). These receptors came from a woman aged 40 to 50 with acute COVID-19.

The chain couples TRBV7-9 to TRBJ2-3; TRBD2 is a possible D gene (6 bases). Trimming left V 5 bases short and J 4 bases short, with 19 bases between. Germline V gene data show CDR1 as SEHNR and CDR2 as FQNEAQ (reference sequence). The CDR3 has 16 amino acids. The CDR3 DNA sequence: TGTGCCAGCAGCCCGGCCTCGGGGGAGGCCTCAGATACGCAGTATTTT. Its translation is CASSPASGEASDTQYF.

The chain links TRBV9 to TRBJ2-3; 9 bases are a match to TRBD2. The CDR3 is 16 residues long. Trimming cost V 0 bases and J 3 bases; bases outside gene matches: 5. Germline V lookup: CDR1 SGDLS, CDR2 YYNGEE. CDR3 sequence reads: CASSVGSSGKTDTQYF. The DNA of the CDR3 is TGTGCCAGCAGCGTAGGGTCTAGCGGGAAAACAGATACGCAGTATTTT. Filled out from reference TRBV9 and TRBJ2-3, the complete variable domain reads DSGVTQTPKHLITATGQRVTLRCSPRSGDLSVYWYQQSLDQGLQFLIQYYNGEERAKGNILERFSAQQFPDLHSELNLSSLELGDSALYFCASSVGSSGKTDTQYFGPGTRLTVL.

The rearrangement uses TRBV5-1 and TRBJ1-2; the D gene is possibly TRBD1 (5 bases). The ends were cut back, 6 bases at V and 4 bases at J, with 16 bases in the middle. This CDR3 comprises 14 residues. Germline assignment: CDR1 SGHRS and CDR2 YFSETQ. The CDR3 DNA follows: TGCGCCAGCACTCCGTCGACAGCTATCTATGGCTACACCTTC. Its protein product is CASTPSTAIYGYTF.

The rearrangement links TRBV27 to TRBJ2-6, with D uncertain. Germline CDR1 MNHEY, CDR2 SMNVEV (reference sequence). V was trimmed by 7 bases and J by 0 bases, leaving 10 bases between them. The length of the CDR3 is 15 residues. This CDR3 is CASTGSNSGANVLTF. In DNA, the CDR3 is TGTGCCAGCACAGGCAGCAACTCTGGGGCCAACGTCCTGACTTTC. The full variable domain, in which reference TRBV27 and TRBJ2-6 provide the parts outside the CDR3, is EAQVTQNPRYLITVTGKKLTVTCSQNMNHEYMSWYRQDPGLGLRQIYYSMNVEVTDKGDVPEGYKVSRKEKRNFPLILESPSPNQTSLYFCASTGSNSGANVLTFGAGSRLTVL.

The chain combines TRBV27 with TRBJ2-3; possibly TRBD1 for D (5 bases). The length of the CDR3 is 17 residues. V was clipped by 5 bases and J by 1 base, with 19 bases between them. Germline lookup yields CDR1 MNHEY and CDR2 SMNVEV (reference sequence). CDR3 in amino acids: CASSHGSKGAGTDTQYF. As DNA, the CDR3 is TGTGCCAGCAGTCACGGATCCAAAGGGGCCGGCACAGATACGCAGTATTTT.

The chain couples TRBV15 to TRBJ2-4; TRBD2 matches at 8 bases. This CDR3 comprises 16 residues. Per germline, CDR1 LNHNV and CDR2 YYDKDF (reference sequence). The V gene end was trimmed by 6 bases and the J gene end by 9 bases; junction bases not matched to a gene: 16. The CDR3 coding sequence is TGTGCCACCAGGGGCTTCCAGCGGGAGTATGGGGGCATTCAGTACTTC. Its protein product is CATRGFQREYGGIQYF. The complete variable domain, with remaining parts taken from reference TRBV15 and TRBJ2-4, reads DAMVIQNPRYQVTQFGKPVTLSCSQTLNHNVMYWYQQKSSQAPKLLFHYYDKDFNNEADTPDNFQSRRPNTSFCFLDIRSPGLGDTAMYLCATRGFQREYGGIQYFGAGTRLSVL.

The rearrangement joins TRBV7-3 to TRBJ2-1; 12 bases are shared with TRBD2. This CDR3 region has 15 residues. Germline V gene sequence: CDR1 SGHTA, CDR2 FQGTGA. Unmatched junction bases numbered 7, after V lost 5 bases and J lost 8 bases. CDR3 sequence (DNA): TGTGCCAGCAGCCCCGGACTAGCGGGAACCCATGAGCAGTTCTTC. This encodes CASSPGLAGTHEQFF.

In its sample, this clone was seen a few times. V gene TRBV3-1 (or the pseudogene TRBV3-2) combines with J gene TRBJ2-3, with 8 bases lining up with TRBD2. CDR3 length: 14 residues. The germline V gene encodes CDR1 LGHDT and CDR2 YNNKEL (reference sequence). V was clipped by 1 base and J by 9 bases; unmatched bases: 6. Here the CDR3 reads CASSQVPAGATQYF. The DNA for the CDR3 is TGTGCCAGCAGCCAAGTGCCAGCGGGAGCCACGCAGTATTTT.

The chain carries TRBV14 and TRBJ2-1; 8 nucleotides agree with TRBD1. Germline CDR1 SGHDN, CDR2 FVKESK. The V gene end was trimmed by 8 bases and the J gene end by 15 bases; junction bases not matched to a gene: 6. The CDR3 has 10 amino acids. CDR3 loop: CASYRTGWFF. CDR3 coding DNA: TGTGCCAGCTATAGGACAGGGTGGTTCTTC.

The chain uses TRBV5-1 and TRBJ1-4; the D gene is possibly TRBD1 (6 bases). CDR3 size: 16 residues. The germline gives CDR1 SGHRS, CDR2 YFSETQ. V dropped 2 bases and J dropped 5 bases, with 16 bases sitting between them. CDR3 region: CASSFKGTGTNEKLFF. In DNA, the CDR3 is TGCGCCAGCAGCTTCAAGGGTACCGGGACAAATGAAAAACTGTTTTTT.

J is TRBJ2-1 and V is TRBV4-2; tentative D call: TRBD2 (6 bases). The CDR3 extends over 15 amino acids. The germline V gene encodes CDR1 LGHNA and CDR2 YNFKEQ. The V and J ends lost 0 bases and 5 bases respectively, with 11 bases between them. The CDR3 bases are TGTGCCAGCAGCCAAGAAATGGGACTCAACAATGAGCAGTTCTTC. Translation: CASSQEMGLNNEQFF.

This clone was counted a few times. The chain combines TRBV4-2 with TRBJ2-1; 10 bases are a match to TRBD2. Trimming cost V 0 bases and J 7 bases; bases outside gene matches: 6. CDR3 length: 16 amino acids. CDR1 and CDR2 from the germline V gene are LGHNA and YNFKEQ. The CDR3 region has the DNA TGTGCCAGCAGCCAAGAGGAAACTAGCGGGGCTAATGAGCAGTTCTTC. Translation: CASSQEETSGANEQFF.

V and J are TRBV29-1 and TRBJ2-5; 11 bases are a match to TRBD2. This CDR3 comprises 14 residues. The germline V gene encodes CDR1 SQVTM and CDR2 ANQGSEA. Trimming at V came to 5 bases and at J to 1 base, leaving 3 bases not matched to a gene. CDR3 sequence (DNA): TGCAGCGTTAGACTAGCGGGAAGCCAAGAGACCCAGTACTTC. Its translation is CSVRLAGSQETQYF.

This clone came up a few times. The rearrangement uses TRBV11-3 and TRBJ2-3; 9 bases line up with TRBD1. The CDR3 has 17 residues. V was pared by 1 base and J by 3 bases, with 8 bases of the junction left unmatched. Germline-derived CDR1 and CDR2 are SGHNT and YENEEA. In nucleotides, the CDR3 is TGTGCCAGCAGCTTAGCCCGACAGGGGGATTTGACAGATACGCAGTATTTT. Protein sequence: CASSLARQGDLTDTQYF.

About this clone itself: Germline and junction disagree at one end, which may indicate a read error. J is TRBJ1-2 and V is TRBV7-7, with TRBD1 identical over 8 bases. Germline V gene lookup returns CDR1 SSHAT and CDR2 FNYEAQ (reference sequence). This CDR3 has 16 amino acids. The CDR3 protein is CASSFRQGTFNYGYTF. The CDR3 DNA reads as TGTGCTAGCAGCTTTAGACAGGGGACCTTTAACTATGGCTACACCTTC.

In the case of this clone: The sample carries other DNA sequences with the same CDR3. The chain joins TRBV18 to TRBJ1-1; D may be TRBD1 (5 bases). This CDR3 has 14 amino acids. With 2 bases removed from V and 0 bases from J, the gap between germline ends came to 7 bases. Germline V gene data show CDR1 as KGHSH and CDR2 as LQKENI. The CDR3 DNA is TGTGCCAGCTCACCAGGACACCTGAACACTGAAGCTTTCTTT. Its translation is CASSPGHLNTEAFF.

The chain has TRBV30 and TRBJ1-3; 9 bases agree with TRBD1. This CDR3 is built from 13 residues. Germline CDR1 is GTSNPN and CDR2 is SVGIG (reference sequence). V shed 3 bases and J 8 bases; nucleotides not matched to a gene: 5. The CDR3 region has the DNA TGTGCCTGGAGCCCCAGGACAGGGGACACCATATATTTT. Translated, it gives CAWSPRTGDTIYF.

The chain joins TRBV5-1 to TRBJ2-1, with 8 positions matching TRBD1. After removal of 0 bases from V and 8 bases from J, the junction contained 4 bases not matched to a gene. This CDR3 has 14 amino acids. The V gene's germline CDR1 is SGHRS and CDR2 YFSETQ. Here the CDR3 DNA reads TGCGCCAGCAGCTTGGGGGACAGGAATGATGAGCAGTTCTTC. This encodes CASSLGDRNDEQFF.

The J gene is TRBJ1-4, the V gene TRBV27; D gene ambiguous. This CDR3 is built from 15 residues. The germline gives CDR1 MNHEY, CDR2 SMNVEV (reference sequence). Between the trimmed V and J ends, which lost 6 bases and 0 bases, there was a span of 11 bases. The CDR3 loop reads CASSRRAATNEKLFF. Here the CDR3 DNA reads TGTGCCAGCAGCCGGAGGGCGGCAACTAATGAAAAACTGTTTTTT. Full variable domain (outside the CDR3, taken from reference TRBV27 and TRBJ1-4): EAQVTQNPRYLITVTGKKLTVTCSQNMNHEYMSWYRQDPGLGLRQIYYSMNVEVTDKGDVPEGYKVSRKEKRNFPLILESPSPNQTSLYFCASSRRAATNEKLFFGSGTQLSVL.

The CDR3 region has the DNA TGTGCCAGCAGCCAACTACAGGGCGTTGGGAACACTGAAGCTTTCTTT. It specifies CASSQLQGVGNTEAFF. This sequence joins TRBV14 and TRBJ1-1; a weak D match, TRBD1 (6 bases). V was clipped by 2 bases and J by 1 base, with 14 bases between them. The CDR3 is made up of 16 amino acids. From germline, CDR1 is SGHDN and CDR2 FVKESK.

In regard to this clone: This CDR3 is also generated by other DNA sequences in the sample. V is TRBV30 and J is TRBJ2-7, with 8 bases identical to TRBD1. CDR1 GTSNPN and CDR2 SVGIG come from the germline V gene (reference sequence). The ends lost 4 bases at V and 2 bases at J; junction bases unmatched: 1. The CDR3 contains 12 residues. The CDR3 loop reads CAWTQGAYEQYF. The CDR3 DNA follows: TGTGCCTGGACACAGGGGGCCTACGAGCAGTACTTC.

This chain links TRBV18 with TRBJ2-2; the D gene is possibly TRBD1 (6 bases). Per germline, CDR1 KGHSH and CDR2 LQKENI. The CDR3 has 16 residues. Trimming left V 5 bases short and J 0 bases short, with 13 bases between. Here the CDR3 reads CASSGRQASNTGELFF. CDR3 DNA: TGTGCCAGCTCAGGTAGACAGGCTTCGAACACCGGGGAGCTGTTTTTT.